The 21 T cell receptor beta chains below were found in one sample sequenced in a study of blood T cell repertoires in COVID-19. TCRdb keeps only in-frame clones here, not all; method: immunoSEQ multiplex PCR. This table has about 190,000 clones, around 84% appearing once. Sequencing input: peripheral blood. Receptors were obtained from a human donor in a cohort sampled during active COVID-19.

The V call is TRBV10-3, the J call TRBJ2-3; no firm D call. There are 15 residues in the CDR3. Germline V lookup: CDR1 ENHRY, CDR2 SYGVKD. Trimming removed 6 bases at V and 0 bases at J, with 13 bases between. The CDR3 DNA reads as TGTGCCATCAGAGACTCAACCTTGAGCACAGATACGCAGTATTTT. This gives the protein CAIRDSTLSTDTQYF.

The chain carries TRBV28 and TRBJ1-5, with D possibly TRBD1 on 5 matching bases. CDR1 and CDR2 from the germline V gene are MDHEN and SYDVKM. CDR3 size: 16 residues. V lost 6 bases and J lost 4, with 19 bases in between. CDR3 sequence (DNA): TGTGCCAGCAGAATGTGGTTAGCCGGGGGAAATCAGCCCCAGCATTTT. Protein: CASRMWLAGGNQPQHF.

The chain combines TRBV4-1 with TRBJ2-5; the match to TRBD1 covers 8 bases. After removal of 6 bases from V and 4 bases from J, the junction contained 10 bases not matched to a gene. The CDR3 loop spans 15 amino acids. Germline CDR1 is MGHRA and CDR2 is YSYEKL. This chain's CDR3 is CASSRSGQAIETQYF. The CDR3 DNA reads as TGCGCCAGCAGTCGATCGGGACAGGCAATAGAGACCCAGTACTTC.

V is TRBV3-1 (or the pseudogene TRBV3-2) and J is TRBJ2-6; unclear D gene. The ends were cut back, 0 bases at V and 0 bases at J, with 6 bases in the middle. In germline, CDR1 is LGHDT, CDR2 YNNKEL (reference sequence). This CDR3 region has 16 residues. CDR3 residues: CASSQDYASGANVLTF. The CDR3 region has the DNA TGTGCCAGCAGCCAAGACTACGCCTCTGGGGCCAACGTCCTGACTTTC.

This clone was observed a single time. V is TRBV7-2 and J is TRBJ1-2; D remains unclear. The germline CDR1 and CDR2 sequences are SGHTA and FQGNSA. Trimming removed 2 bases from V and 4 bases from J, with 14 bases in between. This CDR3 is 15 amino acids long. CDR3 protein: CASSLLPRQTYGYTF. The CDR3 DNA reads TGTGCCAGCAGCTTACTCCCGAGGCAGACCTATGGCTACACCTTC.

The CDR3 is CASSEVTGAKYEQYF. The CDR3 DNA reads as TGTGCCAGCAGTGAGGTGACAGGGGCAAAATACGAGCAGTACTTC. The chain uses TRBV2 and TRBJ2-7; 8 bases align to TRBD1. V dropped 3 bases and J dropped 4; count of bases not matched to a gene: 8. Germline V gene sequence: CDR1 SNHLY, CDR2 FYNNEI. The CDR3 has 15 amino acids.

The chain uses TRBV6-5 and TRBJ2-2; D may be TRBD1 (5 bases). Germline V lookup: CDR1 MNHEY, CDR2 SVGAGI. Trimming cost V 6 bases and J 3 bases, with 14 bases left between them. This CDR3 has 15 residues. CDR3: CASRSSDRDTGELFF. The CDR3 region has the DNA TGTGCCAGCAGGTCCTCTGACAGAGACACCGGGGAGCTGTTTTTT.

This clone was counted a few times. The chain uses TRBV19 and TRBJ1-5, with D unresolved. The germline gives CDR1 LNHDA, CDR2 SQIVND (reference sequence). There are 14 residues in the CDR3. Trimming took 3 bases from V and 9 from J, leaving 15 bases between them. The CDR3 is CASSIMGREGPQHF. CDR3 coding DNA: TGTGCCAGTAGTATCATGGGCAGAGAGGGGCCCCAGCATTTT.

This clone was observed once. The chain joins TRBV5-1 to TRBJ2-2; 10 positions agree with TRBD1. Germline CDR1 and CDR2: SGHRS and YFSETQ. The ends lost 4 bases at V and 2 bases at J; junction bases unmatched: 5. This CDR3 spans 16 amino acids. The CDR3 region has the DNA TGCGCCAGCAGCGGACAGGGGGTACGCAACACCGGGGAGCTGTTTTTT. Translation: CASSGQGVRNTGELFF.

CDR3 DNA: TGTGCCATCAGACCGGGACAGGGGGCCACCGGGGAGCTGTTTTTT. This sequence encodes CAIRPGQGATGELFF. This rearrangement joins TRBV10-3 to TRBJ2-2; 12 bases fit TRBD1. There are 15 residues in the CDR3. Germline V gene sequence: CDR1 ENHRY, CDR2 SYGVKD. Trimming at V came to 6 bases and at J to 4 bases, leaving 3 bases not matched to a gene.

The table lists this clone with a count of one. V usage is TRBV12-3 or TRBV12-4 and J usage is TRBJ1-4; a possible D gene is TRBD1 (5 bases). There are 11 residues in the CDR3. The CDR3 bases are TGTGCGGGGGGATCTAATGAAAAACTGTTTTTT. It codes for CAGGSNEKLFF.

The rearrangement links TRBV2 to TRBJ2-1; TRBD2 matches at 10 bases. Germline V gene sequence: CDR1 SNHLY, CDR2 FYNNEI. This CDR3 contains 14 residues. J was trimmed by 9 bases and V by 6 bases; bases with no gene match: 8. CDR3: CASSASGSYSEQFF. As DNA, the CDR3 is TGTGCCAGCAGCGCTAGCGGGAGTTATAGTGAGCAGTTCTTC.

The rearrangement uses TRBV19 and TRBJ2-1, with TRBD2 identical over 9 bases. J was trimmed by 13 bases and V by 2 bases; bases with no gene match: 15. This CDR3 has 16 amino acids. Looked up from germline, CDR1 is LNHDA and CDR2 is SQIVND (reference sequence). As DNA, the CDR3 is TGTGCCAGTAGTATAACGCGCGAGCGGGGGGCCGGTCTTCAGTTCTTC. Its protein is CASSITRERGAGLQFF.

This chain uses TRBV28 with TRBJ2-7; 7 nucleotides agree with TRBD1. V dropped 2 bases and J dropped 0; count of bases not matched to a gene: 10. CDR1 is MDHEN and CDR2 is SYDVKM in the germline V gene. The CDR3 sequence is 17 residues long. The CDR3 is CASSLGWVGTASYEQYF. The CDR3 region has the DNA TGTGCCAGCAGTTTAGGATGGGTTGGGACAGCCTCCTACGAGCAGTACTTC.

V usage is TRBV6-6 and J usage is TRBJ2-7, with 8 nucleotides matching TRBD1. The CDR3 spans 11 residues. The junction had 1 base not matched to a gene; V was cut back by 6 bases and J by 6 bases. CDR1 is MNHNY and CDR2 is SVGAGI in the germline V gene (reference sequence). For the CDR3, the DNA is TGTGCCAGCAGGGACAGGGTCGAGCAGTACGTC. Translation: CASRDRVEQYV.

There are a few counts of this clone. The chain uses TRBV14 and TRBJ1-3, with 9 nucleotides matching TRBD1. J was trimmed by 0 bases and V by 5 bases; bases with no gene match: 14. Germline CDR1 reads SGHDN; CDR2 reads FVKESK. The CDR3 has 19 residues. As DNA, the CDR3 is TGTGCCAGCAGCAAACTGCCGGGACAGGGTGTTTACTCTGGAAACACCATATATTTT. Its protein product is CASSKLPGQGVYSGNTIYF.

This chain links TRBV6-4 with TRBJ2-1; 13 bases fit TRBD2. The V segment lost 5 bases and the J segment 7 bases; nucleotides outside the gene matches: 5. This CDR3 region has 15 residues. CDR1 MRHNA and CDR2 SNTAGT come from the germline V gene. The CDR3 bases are TGTGCCAGCAGTCTCGGACTAGCGGGGGTAAATGAGCAGTTCTTC. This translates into CASSLGLAGVNEQFF.

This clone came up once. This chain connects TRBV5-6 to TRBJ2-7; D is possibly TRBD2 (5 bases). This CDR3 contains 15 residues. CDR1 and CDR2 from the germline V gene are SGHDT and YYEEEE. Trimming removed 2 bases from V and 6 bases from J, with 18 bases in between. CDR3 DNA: TGTGCCAGCAGCTTACGCGGACTGACGTTTGGCGAGCAGTACTTC. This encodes CASSLRGLTFGEQYF.

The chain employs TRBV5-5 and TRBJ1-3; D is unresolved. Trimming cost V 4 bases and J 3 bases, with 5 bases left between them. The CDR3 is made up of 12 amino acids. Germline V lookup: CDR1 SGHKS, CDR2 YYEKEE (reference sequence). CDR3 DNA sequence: TGTGCCAGCAGCGAGAATGGAAACACCATATATTTT. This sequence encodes CASSENGNTIYF.

The CDR3 DNA is TGCGCCAGCAGCTGGAGCCTTATGGAGACCCAGTACTTC. It encodes CASSWSLMETQYF. This rearrangement joins TRBV5-1 to TRBJ2-5; unclear D gene. CDR1 is SGHRS and CDR2 is YFSETQ in the germline V gene. V dropped 3 bases and J dropped 5 bases, with 11 bases sitting between them. The CDR3 sequence is 13 residues long. The full variable domain, completed using reference TRBV5-1 and TRBJ2-5, is KAGVTQTPRYLIKTRGQQVTLSCSPISGHRSVSWYQQTPGQGLQFLFEYFSETQRNKGNFPGRFSGRQFSNSRSEMNVSTLELGDSALYLCASSWSLMETQYFGPGTRLLVL.

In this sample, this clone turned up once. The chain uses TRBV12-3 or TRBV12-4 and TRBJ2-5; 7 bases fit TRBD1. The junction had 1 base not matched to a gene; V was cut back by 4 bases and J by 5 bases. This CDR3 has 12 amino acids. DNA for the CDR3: TGTGCCAGCAGTTCACAGGGGGAGACCCAGTACTTC. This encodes CASSSQGETQYF.